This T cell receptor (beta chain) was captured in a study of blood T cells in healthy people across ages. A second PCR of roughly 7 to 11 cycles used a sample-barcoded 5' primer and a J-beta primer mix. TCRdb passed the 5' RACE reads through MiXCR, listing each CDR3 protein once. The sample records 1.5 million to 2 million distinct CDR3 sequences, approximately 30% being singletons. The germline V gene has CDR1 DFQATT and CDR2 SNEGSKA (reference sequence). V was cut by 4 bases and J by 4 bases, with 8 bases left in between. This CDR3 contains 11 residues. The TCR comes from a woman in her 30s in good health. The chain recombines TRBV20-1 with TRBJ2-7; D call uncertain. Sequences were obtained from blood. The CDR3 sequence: CSATLGYEQYF. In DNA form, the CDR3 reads TGCAGTGCTACACTGGGATACGAGCAGTACTTC.